This T cell receptor (beta chain) emerged from a study of blood T cell repertoires in COVID-19. Study context: T cells, B-cell-depleted T cells, or PBMCs provided the cDNA or gDNA that served as material.

Clones were sequenced by immunoSEQ multiplex PCR, and TCRdb holds only the in-frame ones, with some missing. Here the sample spans 300,000 to 350,000 clones, about 87% being singletons. The V and J ends lost 5 bases and 0 bases respectively, with 8 bases between them. Per the germline V gene, CDR1 is LNHDA and CDR2 is SQIVND (reference sequence). The CDR3 has 13 amino acids. The receptor comes from a man in his thirties or forties who had recovered from COVID-19. This rearrangement joins TRBV19 to TRBJ2-7; D unclear. Sequencing was performed on PBMCs or T cells enriched from blood (not recorded which). The CDR3 region has the DNA TGTGCCAGTAGTGGTCAGGACTCCTACGAGCAGTACTTC. This translates into CASSGQDSYEQYF.